Many counts were recorded for the clone carrying this T cell receptor beta chain. The antigen is unknown. The library came from three nested PCR rounds adapted from ARM-PCR protocols. From the multiplex PCR reads, TCRdb called clonotypes with MiXCR, one entry per CDR3 protein. Of some 200,000 distinct CDR3 sequences listed, 71% are singletons. This sample's RNA came from whole unsorted tissue. These data come from a study of tumor and adjacent non-tumor tissue in lung cancer. Study-wide findings and caveats: Significantly higher TCR diversity was found in tumor than normal lung.

This CDR3 comprises 12 residues. V lost 6 bases to trimming and J lost 4 bases, with 7 bases between them. This clonotype was obtained from a man aged 55 to 70 with non-small cell lung cancer. The sample taken for sequencing was lung tumor tissue. The V gene is TRBV12-3 or TRBV12-4, the J gene TRBJ2-1, with D uncertain. The CDR3 DNA follows: TGTGCCAGCAGCTTAATATACAATGAGCAGTTCTTC. This gives the protein CASSLIYNEQFF.